This T cell receptor beta chain came from a study of blood T cells in healthy people across ages. Healthy Caucasians from Russia aged roughly 6 to 100 served as donors. The CDR3 covers 12 residues. The germline V gene encodes CDR1 KGHDR and CDR2 SFDVKD. With 9 bases removed from V and 6 bases from J, the gap between germline ends came to 11 bases. The second PCR ran roughly 6 to 11 cycles with a sample-barcoded 5' primer and J-beta primers. TCRdb recomputed calls from the 5' RACE reads with MiXCR, one row per CDR3 protein. The profile shows hundreds of thousands of distinct CDR3 sequences, 56% of them singletons. This clonotype was observed a handful of times. What it binds is not known. General observations from the study: PBMCs were not sorted, which prevented a conclusive comparison of naive versus antigen-experienced cells. Significant beta diversity loss was already apparent by age approximately 38, declining roughly linearly. Investigators viewed diversity estimates from one million T cells as underestimates, the study reported.

Sequencing was performed on blood. This TCR was recovered from a man aged 40-50 years in good health. V gene TRBV24-1 combines with J gene TRBJ2-1; D unresolved. In DNA, the CDR3 is TGTGCCACCTCGCGGAGTGTCAATGAGCAGTTCTTC. Encoded protein: CATSRSVNEQFF.